This section outlines one T cell receptor beta chain sequence together with its context. What it binds is unknown. This record belongs to a study of PD-1 blockade in classical Hodgkin lymphoma. In the study overall: Intravenous delivery of nivolumab at 3 mg/kg to patients occurred every 2 weeks. Points from the study as a whole: Prior to therapy, complete responders displayed diversity much like that of newly diagnosed patients.

Data came from immunoSEQ multiplex PCR; TCRdb stores just in-frame clones and leaves some out. This sample has approximately 24,000 clones; around 84% occur once, and the top ten carry 5% to 7.5%. Germline assignment: CDR1 LGHNT and CDR2 FRNRAP. The CDR3 has 17 amino acids. The V segment lost 6 bases and the J segment 1 base; nucleotides outside the gene matches: 8. Regarding time point: cycle 4 day 1 (C4D1), after about 6 weeks of nivolumab. In every patient, relapse followed autologous stem cell transplantation, while exposure to brentuximab vedotin differed. Source: peripheral blood mononuclear cells (PBMCs), taken before the fourth cycle of nivolumab. This TCR derives from a human donor with classical Hodgkin lymphoma. V usage is TRBV12-5 and J usage is TRBJ1-3; 11 positions match TRBD1. The CDR3 reads CASGAGQGGISGNTIYF. As DNA, the CDR3 is TGTGCTAGTGGAGCGGGACAGGGGGGGATATCTGGAAACACCATATATTTT.